One T cell receptor (beta chain) is described in this entry. Its antigen is unknown. These data are taken from a study of T cell repertoires in cytomegalovirus infection. Findings of the study overall: Across the ex vivo response, the dominant clonotypes were HLA-C-restricted CMV-specific TCR beta clonotypes.

A single record per CDR3 protein comes from TCRdb applying MiXCR to the reads. The sample yields some 180,000 distinct CDR3 sequences, approximately 18% seen once. This CDR3 region has 18 residues. Germline CDR1 is SGHDN and CDR2 is FVKESK. The V and J ends lost 0 bases and 4 bases, in that order; junction bases with no gene match: 8. The receptor's source is a human donor in good health (CMV status not recorded). Some clones in this sample may be carry-over from other donors' samples. Sequences were obtained from CD8+ T cells from PBMCs. This chain connects TRBV14 to TRBJ2-2, with TRBD2 matching over 10 bases. The CDR3 DNA reads TGTGCCAGCAGCCAAGATCCGAGCGGGGGGGCTCTCACCGGGGAGCTGTTTTTT. Translating gives CASSQDPSGGALTGELFF.